A selection of T cell receptor beta chains follows, all from one sample in a study of blood T cells in healthy people across ages. TCRdb reanalysed the 5' RACE reads using MiXCR and keeps one entry per CDR3 protein. The sample consists of about a million distinct CDR3 sequences, approximately 49% of them appearing once. The sequencing input was blood. These receptors were collected from a man aged 25 to 40 in good health. Each CDR3 is given with its conserved first and last residue. Fields, in order: V gene, clone size, J gene, CDR3 length, D gene, CDR3 DNA, CDR3 protein. D genes are given only for firm matches. Clone size is given for some rows only: seen once, a few or many times, or a class if the clone is expanded.

>TRBV18|.|TRBJ2-3|14|TRBD1
TGTGCCAGCTCACCAGCTGGGACAGCGGATACGCAGTATTTT
CASSPAGTADTQYF
>TRBV14|.|TRBJ2-5|15|TRBD1
TGTGCCAGCAGCACCGGGACAGGGATTCAAGAGACCCAGTACTTC
CASSTGTGIQETQYF
>TRBV10-3|.|TRBJ1-1|14|.
TGTGCCATCAGTGAAAACAGTCGAGGAACTGAAGCTTTCTTT
CAISENSRGTEAFF
>TRBV5-1|.|TRBJ2-1|17|.
TGCGCCAGCAGCTCACTACCCTCGGGTCAGGGTTACAATGAGCAGTTCTTC
CASSSLPSGQGYNEQFF
>TRBV7-9|few|TRBJ1-1|13|.
TGTGCCAGCAGCTCCCAGTCGAACACTGAAGCTTTCTTT
CASSSQSNTEAFF
>TRBV5-1|many|TRBJ2-3|14|.
TGTGCCAGCAGCTTAGGACCCCCTACAGATACGCAGTATTTT
CASSLGPPTDTQYF
>TRBV4-1|.|TRBJ1-1|15|TRBD1
TGCGCCAGCAGCCATGATACCGGGACAGGCACTGAAGCTTTCTTT
CASSHDTGTGTEAFF
>TRBV5-1|once|TRBJ2-1|15|TRBD2
TGCGCCAGCACTGTACTAGCGGAAGGGGGTAATGAGCAGTTCTTC
CASTVLAEGGNEQFF
>TRBV6-2/TRBV6-3|.|TRBJ2-7|16|TRBD2
TGTGCCAGCAGTCCCCCCGGGACTAGCGGCTACTACGAGCAGTACTTC
CASSPPGTSGYYEQYF
>TRBV6-2/TRBV6-3|.|TRBJ2-3|16|TRBD2
TGTGCCAGCAGTCCTCGGACTAGGTTAGGCCTAGATACGCAGTATTTT
CASSPRTRLGLDTQYF
>TRBV10-3|.|TRBJ2-3|15|TRBD2
TGTGCCATCAGTGAGTCAGCGGGAGCCCCGGATACGCAGTATTTT
CAISESAGAPDTQYF
>TRBV7-2|.|TRBJ1-2|14|.
TGTGCCAGCAGCTTATACGGCAGGGGAGATGGCTACACCTTC
CASSLYGRGDGYTF
>TRBV6-6|.|TRBJ2-7|16|.
TGTGCCAGCAGTCGCACCTCATGGGAGGCCTCCTACGAGCAGTACTTC
CASSRTSWEASYEQYF
>TRBV28|few|TRBJ2-7|20|TRBD1
TGTGCCAGCAGTTTTAATGTTCGACAGGGCCTTTCTTCCCTCTCCTACGAGCAGTACTTC
CASSFNVRQGLSSLSYEQYF
>TRBV2|.|TRBJ1-5|14|.
TGTGCCAGCAAGGAGGGGTTGAGCAATCAGCCCCAGCATTTT
CASKEGLSNQPQHF
>TRBV12-3/TRBV12-4|.|TRBJ2-1|13|.
TGTGCCAGCAGTTTACAACAGGGCAGTGAGCAGTTCTTC
CASSLQQGSEQFF
>TRBV10-3|.|TRBJ1-6|14|.
TGTGCCATCAGCCGGGACGGAAATAATTCACCCCTCCACTTT
CAISRDGNNSPLHF
>TRBV5-1|.|TRBJ1-1|15|.
TGCGCCAGCAACTTGGTACCGGGGGAGGACACTGAAGCTTTCTTT
CASNLVPGEDTEAFF
>TRBV7-2|few|TRBJ2-2|16|TRBD1
TGTGCCAGCAGAAATGCCTTGACAGGGTTAACCGGGGAGCTGTTTTTT
CASRNALTGLTGELFF
>TRBV10-3|few|TRBJ2-7|16|TRBD2
TGTGCCGCCTCCGGGACTAGCGGGGGGCTCTCCTACGAGCAGTACTTC
CAASGTSGGLSYEQYF
>TRBV15|.|TRBJ1-2|13|.
TGTGCCACCAGCAGGGACCGAAACTATGGCTACACCTTC
CATSRDRNYGYTF
>TRBV20-1|.|TRBJ2-5|12|.
TGCAGTGGACTACGGGTTGAAGAGACCCAGTACTTC
CSGLRVEETQYF
>TRBV2|.|TRBJ1-6|14|.
TGTGCCAGCAGTCTAACAGGGTTGGCTTCACCCCTCCACTTT
CASSLTGLASPLHF
>TRBV7-3|.|TRBJ2-1|16|.
TGTGCCAGCAGCCCCACTCTGGGGGGGGGCCTCAATGAGCAGTTCTTC
CASSPTLGGGLNEQFF
>TRBV15|.|TRBJ2-3|15|.
TGTGCCACCAGCAGAGTTGCCAGGGACACAGATACGCAGTATTTT
CATSRVARDTDTQYF
>TRBV29-1|.|TRBJ1-2|13|.
TGCAGCGTTGAAGGCAGTTCTAACTATGGCTACACCTTC
CSVEGSSNYGYTF
>TRBV14|few|TRBJ2-3|15|TRBD1
TGTGCCAGCACCCAGGGGGAATTCGGCACAGATACGCAGTATTTT
CASTQGEFGTDTQYF
>TRBV29-1|.|TRBJ2-1|11|TRBD1
TGCAGCGCTCTGACAGGGTTGGAGCAGTTCTTC
CSALTGLEQFF
>TRBV20-1|many|TRBJ2-1|15|TRBD2
TGCAGTGCTAGAGATCCTAGCGGGGGTTACAATGAGCAGTTCTTC
CSARDPSGGYNEQFF
>TRBV28|.|TRBJ1-1|12|.
TGTGCCAGCAGTCAAAGACACACTGAAGCTTTCTTT
CASSQRHTEAFF
>TRBV15|.|TRBJ2-5|16|TRBD2
TGTGCCACCAGCAGCCCGGGCGGGGGGCAAGTATATGAGCAGTACTTC
CATSSPGGGQVYEQYF
>TRBV29-1|.|TRBJ2-1|18|TRBD2
TGCAGCGTTGAAGACCACCTAACCCAGCGGGGGACCTACAATGAGCGGTTCTTC
CSVEDHLTQRGTYNERFF
>TRBV20-1|once|TRBJ2-5|16|TRBD2
TGCAGTGCTAGAGCTTACTACGGACTAGACTTGAAGACCCAGTACTTC
CSARAYYGLDLKTQYF
>TRBV7-2|.|TRBJ2-7|15|.
TGTGCCATCAACGGGGGCGGGAGCATTGGCTACGAGCAGTACTTC
CAINGGGSIGYEQYF
>TRBV12-3/TRBV12-4|many|TRBJ2-7|14|TRBD1
TGTGCCAGCAGTCGGACAGGCGGCTTATCCGAGCAGTACTTC
CASSRTGGLSEQYF
>TRBV4-1|few|TRBJ2-3|15|TRBD2
TGCGCCAGCAGCCAGACCCGACTAGCGGGGAATACGCAGTATTTT
CASSQTRLAGNTQYF
>TRBV7-2|.|TRBJ1-4|16|TRBD1
TGTGCCAGCAGCTTTACCGGGACAGGGGACGTAGAAAAACTGTTTTTT
CASSFTGTGDVEKLFF
>TRBV20-1|few|TRBJ2-7|14|.
TGCAGTGCTAGAGCATGGCGGCAGACCTACGAGCAGTACTTC
CSARAWRQTYEQYF
>TRBV27|few|TRBJ2-1|18|TRBD2
TGTGCCAGCAGTTTATCGAGGACGGGAGCGGGGGGGCTCAATGAGCAGTTCTTC
CASSLSRTGAGGLNEQFF
>TRBV20-1|.|TRBJ2-2|18|TRBD1
TGCAGTGCTGCTCCAATTCACGGACAGGGGACCAACACCGGGGAGCTGTTTTTT
CSAAPIHGQGTNTGELFF
>TRBV4-3|few|TRBJ1-6|15|.
TGCGCCAGCAGCCAAGATGGGGGCCGGGCAGAGACCCTCCACTTT
CASSQDGGRAETLHF
>TRBV29-1|.|TRBJ1-2|13|TRBD1
TGCAGCGGTGGGACAGGGGTCGACTATGGCTACACCTTC
CSGGTGVDYGYTF
>TRBV4-1|.|TRBJ1-5|16|.
TGCGCCAGCAGCCAGGGCCTAGTAGATAGCAATCAGCCCCAGCATTTT
CASSQGLVDSNQPQHF